This TCR beta chain was captured by sequencing in a study of naive and memory T cell subsets. Whole-study findings and limits: A clonotype means one alpha or beta sequence, not an alpha/beta pair.

Cells stained for CD3, CD4, CD8, CD45RA, CD27 and viability were sorted into four CD45RA/CD27 subsets. EMRA cells were CD45RA+CD27-, and effector memory cells CD45RA-CD27-. Comment on this clonotype: What it binds is unknown.

V was shortened by 2 bases and J by 2 bases, with 9 bases between the two germline ends. The CDR3 is 14 residues long. Both TRBC1 and TRBC2 were covered by a beta constant-region primer of two equimolar oligonucleotides. Ligated cDNA was amplified by four rounds of PCR with nested alpha and beta constant-region primers and SP2. Ligation attached a single-stranded oligonucleotide with a 12-nucleotide UMI and the SP2 primer to the cDNA 3' end. TCRdb re-called the UMI-ligation and nested PCR reads with MiXCR, one entry per CDR3 protein. The table lists some 8,000 distinct CDR3 sequences, less than 35% of them singletons.

The source material was CD8+ TEMRA cells from blood. Sample subset: effector memory re-expressing CD45RA, CD45RA+ CD27-. The chain recombines TRBV12-3 or TRBV12-4 with TRBJ2-5; D is perhaps TRBD1 or TRBD2 (5 bases each). The sequence derives from a human donor in good health. CDR3 sequence reads: CASSLWGPQETQYF. The CDR3 DNA reads as TGTGCCAGCAGTTTATGGGGACCACAAGAGACCCAGTACTTC.